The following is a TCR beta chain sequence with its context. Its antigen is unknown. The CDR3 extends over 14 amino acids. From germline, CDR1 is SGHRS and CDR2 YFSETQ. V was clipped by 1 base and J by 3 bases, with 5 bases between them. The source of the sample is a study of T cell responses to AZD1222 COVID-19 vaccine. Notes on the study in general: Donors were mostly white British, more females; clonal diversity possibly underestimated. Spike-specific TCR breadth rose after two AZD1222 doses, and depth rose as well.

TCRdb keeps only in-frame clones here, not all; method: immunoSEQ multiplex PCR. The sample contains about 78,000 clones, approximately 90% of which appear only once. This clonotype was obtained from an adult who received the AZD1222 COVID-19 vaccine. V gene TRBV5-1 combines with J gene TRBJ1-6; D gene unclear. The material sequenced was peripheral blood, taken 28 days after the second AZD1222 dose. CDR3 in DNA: TGCGCCAGCAGCTTGACAGACTATAATTCACCCCTCCACTTT. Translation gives CASSLTDYNSPLHF.